This TCR beta chain was identified in a study of CD8 T cells in Susac syndrome. It was with random hexamers that about 0.45 to 1 ug RNA was reverse transcribed. Amplification of TCR beta CDR3 used immunoSEQ multiplex PCR across 54 Vbeta and 13 Jbeta. TCRdb called the immunoSEQ multiplex PCR reads again in MiXCR, with one record for every CDR3 protein. Seen here are under 200,000 distinct CDR3 sequences, 90% to 95% observed once, and the top ten hold around 0.093%. The V and J ends lost 3 bases and 5 bases respectively, with 23 bases between them. The CDR3 spans 18 residues. Germline V gene lookup returns CDR1 SGHTA and CDR2 FQGNSA. This clonotype was detected only a few times.

The chain combines TRBV7-2 with TRBJ2-1; TRBD2 might be the D (6 bases). This clonotype was sampled from a human donor in good health. The sequenced sample was CD4+ T cells from PBMCs. The CDR3 region is CASSLIRPATWGDNEQFF. The CDR3 DNA reads as TGTGCCAGCAGCTTGATTCGGCCCGCCACATGGGGGGACAATGAGCAGTTCTTC.